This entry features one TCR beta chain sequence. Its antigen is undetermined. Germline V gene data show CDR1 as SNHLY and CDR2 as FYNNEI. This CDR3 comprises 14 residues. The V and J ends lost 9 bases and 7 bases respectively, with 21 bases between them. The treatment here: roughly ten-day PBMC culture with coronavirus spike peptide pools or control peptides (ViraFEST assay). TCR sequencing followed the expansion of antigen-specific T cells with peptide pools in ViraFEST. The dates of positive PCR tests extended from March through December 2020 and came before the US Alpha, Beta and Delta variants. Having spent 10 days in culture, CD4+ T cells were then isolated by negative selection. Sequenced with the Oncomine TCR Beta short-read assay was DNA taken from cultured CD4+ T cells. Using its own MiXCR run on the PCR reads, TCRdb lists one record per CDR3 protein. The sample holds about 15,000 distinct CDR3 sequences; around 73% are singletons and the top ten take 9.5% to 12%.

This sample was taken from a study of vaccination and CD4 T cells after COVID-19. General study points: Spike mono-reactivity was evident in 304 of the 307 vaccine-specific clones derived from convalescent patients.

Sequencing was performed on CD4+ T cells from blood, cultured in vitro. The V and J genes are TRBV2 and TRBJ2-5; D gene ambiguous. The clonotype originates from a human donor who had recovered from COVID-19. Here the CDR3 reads CASTTNVGKGTQYF. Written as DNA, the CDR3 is TGTGCCAGTACCACCAACGTGGGGAAGGGGACCCAGTACTTC. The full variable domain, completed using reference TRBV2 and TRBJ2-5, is EPEVTQTPSHQVTQMGQEVILRCVPISNHLYFYWYRQILGQKVEFLVSFYNNEISEKSEIFDDQFSVERPDGSNFTLKIRSTKLEDSAMYFCASTTNVGKGTQYFGPGTRLLVL.